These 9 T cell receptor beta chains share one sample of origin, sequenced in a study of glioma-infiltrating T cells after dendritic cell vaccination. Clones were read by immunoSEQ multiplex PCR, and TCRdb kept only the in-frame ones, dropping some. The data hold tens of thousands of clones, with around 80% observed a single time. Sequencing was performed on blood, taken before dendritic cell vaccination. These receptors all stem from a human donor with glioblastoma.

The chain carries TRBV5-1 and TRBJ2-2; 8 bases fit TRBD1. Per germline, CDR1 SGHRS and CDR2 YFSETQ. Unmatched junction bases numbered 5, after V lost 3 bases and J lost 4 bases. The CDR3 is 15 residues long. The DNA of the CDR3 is TGCGCCAGCAGCTCGGACAGGGCTGGCACCGGGGAGCTGTTTTTT. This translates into CASSSDRAGTGELFF. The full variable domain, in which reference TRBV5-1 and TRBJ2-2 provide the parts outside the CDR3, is KAGVTQTPRYLIKTRGQQVTLSCSPISGHRSVSWYQQTPGQGLQFLFEYFSETQRNKGNFPGRFSGRQFSNSRSEMNVSTLELGDSALYLCASSSDRAGTGELFFGEGSRLTVL.

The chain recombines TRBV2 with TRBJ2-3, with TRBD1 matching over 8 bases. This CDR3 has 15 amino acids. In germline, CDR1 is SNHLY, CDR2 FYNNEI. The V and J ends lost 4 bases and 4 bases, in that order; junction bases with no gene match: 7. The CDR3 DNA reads TGTGCCAGCAGTGCACGGACAGGGATGGCAGATACGCAGTATTTT. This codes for CASSARTGMADTQYF.

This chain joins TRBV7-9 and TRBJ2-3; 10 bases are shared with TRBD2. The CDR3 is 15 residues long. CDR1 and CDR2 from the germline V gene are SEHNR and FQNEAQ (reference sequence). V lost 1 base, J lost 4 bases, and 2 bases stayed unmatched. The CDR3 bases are TGTGCCAGCAGCTTAGTAGCGGGAGGTGCAGATACGCAGTATTTT. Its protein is CASSLVAGGADTQYF.

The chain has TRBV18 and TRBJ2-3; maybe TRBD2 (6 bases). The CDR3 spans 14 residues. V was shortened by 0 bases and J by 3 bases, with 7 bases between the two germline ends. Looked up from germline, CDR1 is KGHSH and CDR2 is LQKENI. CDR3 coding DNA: TGTGCCAGCTCACCACCCGGGGGAACAGATACGCAGTATTTT. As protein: CASSPPGGTDTQYF.

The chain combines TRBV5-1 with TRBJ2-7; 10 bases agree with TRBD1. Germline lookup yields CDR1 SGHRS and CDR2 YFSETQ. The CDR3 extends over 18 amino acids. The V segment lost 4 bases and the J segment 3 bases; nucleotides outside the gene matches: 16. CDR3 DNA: TGCGCCAGCAGCCCCCGGGGGACAGGGGACTTTTTTGTCTACGAGCAGTACTTC. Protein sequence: CASSPRGTGDFFVYEQYF.

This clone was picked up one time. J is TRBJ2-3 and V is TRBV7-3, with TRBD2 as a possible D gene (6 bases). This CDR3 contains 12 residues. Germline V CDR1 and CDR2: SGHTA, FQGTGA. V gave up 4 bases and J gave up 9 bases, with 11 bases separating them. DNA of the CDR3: TGTGCCAGCAGCTCTCCGGAGGGGACGCAGTATTTT. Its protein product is CASSSPEGTQYF.

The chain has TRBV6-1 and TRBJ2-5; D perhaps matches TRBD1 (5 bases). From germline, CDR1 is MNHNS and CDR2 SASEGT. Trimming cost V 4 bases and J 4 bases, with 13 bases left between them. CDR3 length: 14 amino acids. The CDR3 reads CASSGRRGSETQYF. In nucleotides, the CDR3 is TGTGCCAGCAGTGGCCGAAGGGGATCAGAGACCCAGTACTTC.

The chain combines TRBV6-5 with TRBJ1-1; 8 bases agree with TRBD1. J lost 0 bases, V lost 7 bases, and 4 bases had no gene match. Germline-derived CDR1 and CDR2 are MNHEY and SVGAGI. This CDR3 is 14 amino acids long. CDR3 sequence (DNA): TGTGCCAGCACCAGGGGGCAGTTGAACACTGAAGCTTTCTTT. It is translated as CASTRGQLNTEAFF.

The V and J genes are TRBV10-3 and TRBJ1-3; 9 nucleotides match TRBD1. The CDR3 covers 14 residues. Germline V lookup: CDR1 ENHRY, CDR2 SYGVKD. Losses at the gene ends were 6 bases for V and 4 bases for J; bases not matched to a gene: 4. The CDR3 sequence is CAIRDRGPGNTIYF. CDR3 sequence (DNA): TGTGCCATCAGGGACAGGGGTCCCGGAAACACCATATATTTT.